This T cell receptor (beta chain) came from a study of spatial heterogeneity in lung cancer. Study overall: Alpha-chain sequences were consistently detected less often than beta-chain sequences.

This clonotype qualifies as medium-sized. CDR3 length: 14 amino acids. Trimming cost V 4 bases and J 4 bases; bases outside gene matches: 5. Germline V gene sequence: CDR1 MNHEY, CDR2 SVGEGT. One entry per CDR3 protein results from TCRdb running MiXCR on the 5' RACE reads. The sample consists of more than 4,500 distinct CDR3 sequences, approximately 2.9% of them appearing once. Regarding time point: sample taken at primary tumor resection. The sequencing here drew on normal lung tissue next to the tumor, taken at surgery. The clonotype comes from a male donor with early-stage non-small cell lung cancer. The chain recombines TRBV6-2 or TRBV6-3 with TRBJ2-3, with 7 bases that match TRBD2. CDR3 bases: TGTGCCAGCAGTTCGGATAGCGGGTCAGATACGCAGTATTTT. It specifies CASSSDSGSDTQYF.